This T cell receptor beta chain was observed in a study of OX40 agonist ivuxolimab in advanced cancers. This clone was found once. The germline gives CDR1 ENHRY, CDR2 SYGVKD. The V gene end was trimmed by 4 bases and the J gene end by 1 base; junction bases not matched to a gene: 4. The CDR3 is made up of 14 amino acids. Systemic immunosuppression or a history of autoimmune disease excluded patients. Only in-frame clones appear in the TCRdb table, and some are missing; sequencing was by immunoSEQ multiplex PCR. The data show approximately 110,000 clones, with around 92% seen just once and more than 0.7% held by the top ten.

The chain has TRBV10-3 and TRBJ2-7; TRBD2 matches 7 bases. The sequencing here drew on CD4+ or CD8+ T cells sorted from blood, taken in a trial of the OX40 agonist ivuxolimab. The receptor was derived from an adult with an advanced solid tumor such as melanoma, head and neck, liver or kidney cancer. The CDR3 loop reads CAISAWEGSYEQYF. In DNA, the CDR3 is TGTGCCATCAGTGCTTGGGAGGGATCCTACGAGCAGTACTTC.